This T cell receptor (beta chain) stems from a study of T cell changes during pregnancy in multiple sclerosis. Trimming removed 6 bases at V and 4 bases at J, with 9 bases between. Germline V CDR1 and CDR2: MNHNY, SVGAGI (reference sequence). The CDR3 loop spans 12 amino acids. Generated by immunoSEQ multiplex PCR, the TCRdb table keeps only in-frame clones and is missing some. The repertoire holds 100,000 or so clones, with 94% as singletons. The chain uses TRBV6-6 and TRBJ2-5, with D perhaps TRBD2 (6 bases). This clonotype was obtained from a female donor with multiple sclerosis, enrolled in a pregnancy study. This sample comprised peripheral blood, obtained in the third trimester of pregnancy. The CDR3, as DNA: TGTGCCAGCAGCCCCGGGGGAGAGACCCAGTACTTC. It translates to CASSPGGETQYF.